Each of the 29 T cell receptor beta chains below was sequenced from the same sample in a study of Tregs in tolerant kidney transplant recipients. These receptors' targets are unknown. Profiled with immunoSEQ multiplex PCR; TCRdb holds only in-frame clones, not every one. The data contain about 19,000 clones, just over 65% of them seen just once; the ten biggest clones take up roughly 3.5%. Material: Tregs from blood cultured with allogeneic cells. The receptor source for this set is a human donor in good health.

This clone showed up just a few times. The chain combines TRBV7-8 with TRBJ1-5; D ambiguous. The CDR3 consists of 13 residues. V was shortened by 0 bases and J by 2 bases, with 2 bases between the two germline ends. Germline V lookup: CDR1 SGHVS, CDR2 FQNEAQ. CDR3 protein: CASSLARNQPQHF. The CDR3 DNA sequence: TGTGCCAGCAGCTTAGCCCGCAATCAGCCCCAGCATTTT.

The CDR3 protein is CASSLDPDWNTEAFF. The CDR3 nucleotides read TGTGCCAGCAGCTTGGATCCGGACTGGAACACTGAAGCTTTCTTT. The J gene is TRBJ1-1, the V gene TRBV5-6; no clear D gene. The CDR3 spans 15 residues. V lost 0 bases, J lost 1 base, and 10 bases lay in between. The germline gives CDR1 SGHDT, CDR2 YYEEEE.

This chain uses TRBV4-2 with TRBJ1-6; D is ambiguous. V lost 1 base to trimming and J lost 11 bases, with 9 bases between them. CDR1 is LGHNA, CDR2 YNFKEQ, per germline. The CDR3 runs to 13 residues. CDR3 coding DNA: TGTGCCAGCAGCCAAGTTACCTGGACACCCCTCCACTTT. It translates to CASSQVTWTPLHF.

This clone was found once. V and J are TRBV15 and TRBJ1-1; 12 bases map to TRBD1. Germline V CDR1 and CDR2: LNHNV, YYDKDF (reference sequence). V lost 1 base and J lost 0; bases outside the gene matches: 3. The CDR3 totals 17 residues. The CDR3 loop is CATSRGGTGGMNTEAFF. CDR3 nucleotide sequence: TGTGCCACCAGCAGAGGTGGGACAGGGGGCATGAACACTGAAGCTTTCTTT. The full variable domain, in which reference TRBV15 and TRBJ1-1 provide the parts outside the CDR3, is DAMVIQNPRYQVTQFGKPVTLSCSQTLNHNVMYWYQQKSSQAPKLLFHYYDKDFNNEADTPDNFQSRRPNTSFCFLDIRSPGLGDTAMYLCATSRGGTGGMNTEAFFGQGTRLTVV.

This chain joins TRBV6-6 and TRBJ1-2; perhaps TRBD1 as D (5 bases). Per germline, CDR1 MNHNY and CDR2 SVGAGI (reference sequence). The CDR3 totals 12 residues. Trimming cost V 8 bases and J 4 bases, with 11 bases left between them. CDR3 nucleotides: TGTGCCAGCCGGAGGGACCCCTATGGCTACACCTTC. Translation: CASRRDPYGYTF.

This clone was counted a single time. The J gene is TRBJ2-6, the V gene TRBV2; unclear D gene. Trimming shortened V by 5 bases and J by 4 bases, and 9 bases separated the two germline ends. The germline V gene encodes CDR1 SNHLY and CDR2 FYNNEI. This CDR3 contains 14 residues. The CDR3 coding sequence is TGTGCCAGCAGTAAGGGTTCCGGGGCCAACGTCCTGACTTTC. Residues: CASSKGSGANVLTF.

This chain links TRBV7-2 with TRBJ1-5; 9 nucleotides align to TRBD1. The length of the CDR3 is 15 residues. Germline V gene sequence: CDR1 SGHTA, CDR2 FQGNSA. V gave up 5 bases and J gave up 7 bases; unmatched junction bases: 9. CDR3: CASSARQGQGQPQHF. The CDR3 DNA reads TGTGCCAGCAGCGCCCGACAGGGACAGGGACAGCCCCAGCATTTT.

The chain has TRBV11-3 and TRBJ2-1; 12 bases line up with TRBD2. V shed 5 bases and J 4 bases; nucleotides not matched to a gene: 9. The CDR3 spans 17 residues. CDR1 is SGHNT, CDR2 YENEEA, per germline. As DNA, the CDR3 is TGTGCCAGCAGCAATAAAAAGACTAGCGGGAGTTACAATGAGCAGTTCTTC. It specifies CASSNKKTSGSYNEQFF. The variable domain in full, with the rest retrieved from reference TRBV11-3 and TRBJ2-1, is EAGVVQSPRYKIIEKKQPVAFWCNPISGHNTLYWYLQNLGQGPELLIRYENEEAVDDSQLPKDRFSAERLKGVDSTLKIQPAELGDSAVYLCASSNKKTSGSYNEQFFGPGTRLTVL.

The CDR3 loop is CASRLAGQAPLTGYTF. In DNA, the CDR3 is TGCGCCAGCAGACTTGCGGGACAGGCACCCCTTACTGGCTACACCTTC. The chain links TRBV5-1 to TRBJ1-2; TRBD1 agrees at 8 bases. With 5 bases clipped from V and 7 bases from J, the junction kept 16 bases outside the gene matches. The CDR3 consists of 16 residues. Germline V gene sequence: CDR1 SGHRS, CDR2 YFSETQ.

The chain recombines TRBV7-9 with TRBJ2-7; the D gene could be TRBD1 or TRBD2 (5 bases each). Germline V CDR1 and CDR2: SEHNR, FQNEAQ (reference sequence). Deletions cut 4 bases from V and 3 bases from J, with 10 bases between. The CDR3 length is 13 residues. CDR3 DNA sequence: TGTGCCAGCAGCTCCAGGGACGTCTACGAGCAGTACTTC. Protein product: CASSSRDVYEQYF.

The chain couples TRBV5-1 to TRBJ1-1; D gene ambiguous. The germline gives CDR1 SGHRS, CDR2 YFSETQ. The CDR3 has 13 residues. The germline V and J ends were trimmed by 4 bases and 3 bases, with 10 bases remaining between them. The chain's CDR3 is CASSPPGDTEAFF. The CDR3 DNA reads as TGCGCCAGCAGCCCTCCGGGCGACACTGAAGCTTTCTTT.

The J gene is TRBJ1-3, the V gene TRBV6-5; a weak D match, TRBD1 (6 bases). This CDR3 has 14 residues. The germline V gene has CDR1 MNHEY and CDR2 SVGAGI. V shed 3 bases and J shed 9 bases, with 15 bases lying between them. CDR3 nucleotide sequence: TGTGCCAGCAGTTATTCCCGGGGGGCGGCCACCATATATTTT. The encoded protein is CASSYSRGAATIYF.

The rearrangement uses TRBV5-1 and TRBJ2-5; D may be TRBD2 (6 bases). The CDR3 has 14 amino acids. From germline, CDR1 is SGHRS and CDR2 YFSETQ. V was shortened by 2 bases and J by 2 bases, with 10 bases between the two germline ends. The CDR3 DNA sequence: TGCGCCAGCAGCTTCCGGGACTCGCAAGAGACCCAGTACTTC. Translated, it gives CASSFRDSQETQYF.

The J gene is TRBJ2-1, the V gene TRBV7-2; TRBD2 aligns across 9 bases. V lost 5 bases and J lost 3; bases outside the gene matches: 5. Germline V gene sequence: CDR1 SGHTA, CDR2 FQGNSA. There are 15 residues in the CDR3. CDR3 coding DNA: TGTGCCAGCAGCGAGACTAGCGGAGGCTACAATGAGCAGTTCTTC. This codes for CASSETSGGYNEQFF.

V and J are TRBV7-9 and TRBJ2-5, with D maybe TRBD2 (5 bases). Germline values: CDR1 SEHNR, CDR2 FQNEAQ (reference sequence). The CDR3 has 14 residues. V was clipped by 0 bases and J by 5 bases, with 10 bases between them. The CDR3 bases are TGTGCCAGCAGCTTAGCGGCCGGCGGGGAGACCCAGTACTTC. This sequence encodes CASSLAAGGETQYF.

This clone has only a few counts. The rearrangement links TRBV6-4 to TRBJ2-3; D may be TRBD1 (6 bases). CDR1 is MRHNA and CDR2 is SNTAGT in the germline V gene. Trimming took 4 bases from V and 1 from J, leaving 15 bases between them. The CDR3 length is 16 residues. The CDR3, as DNA: TGTGCCAGCAGTGTACAGGGAGTCTACGGCACAGATACGCAGTATTTT. Encoded protein: CASSVQGVYGTDTQYF.

The chain is built from TRBV20-1 and TRBJ1-1, with 7 nucleotides matching TRBD1. Losses at the gene ends were 2 bases for V and 8 bases for J; bases not matched to a gene: 2. CDR3 length: 11 amino acids. Germline V gene lookup returns CDR1 DFQATT and CDR2 SNEGSKA (reference sequence). Here the CDR3 reads CSARRGPEAFF. In DNA form, the CDR3 reads TGCAGTGCTAGAAGGGGGCCGGAAGCTTTCTTT.

This sequence joins TRBV6-5 and TRBJ2-5, with a weak D call TRBD1 (6 bases). With 2 bases removed from V and 5 bases from J, the gap between germline ends came to 15 bases. Germline CDR1 and CDR2: MNHEY and SVGAGI. The CDR3 runs to 15 residues. CDR3 amino acids: CASSYQGRGRETQYF. CDR3 in DNA: TGTGCCAGCAGTTACCAAGGCAGGGGACGCGAGACCCAGTACTTC.

This chain connects TRBV7-2 to TRBJ2-3; unclear D gene. The CDR3 contains 14 residues. Germline values: CDR1 SGHTA, CDR2 FQGNSA. Trimming removed 6 bases at V and 0 bases at J, with 10 bases between. CDR3 region: CASRPTSSTDTQYF. For the CDR3, the DNA is TGTGCCAGCAGGCCAACATCTAGCACAGATACGCAGTATTTT.

V is TRBV6-1 and J is TRBJ2-7; D is ambiguous. The CDR3 length is 12 residues. Germline CDR1 reads MNHNS; CDR2 reads SASEGT. Between the trimmed V and J ends, which lost 6 bases and 2 bases, there was a span of 8 bases. The CDR3, as DNA: TGTGCCAGCAGAAACGGGCCCTACGAGCAGTACTTC. Translated, it gives CASRNGPYEQYF.

This rearrangement joins TRBV20-1 to TRBJ2-5, with D hard to call. Trimming removed 5 bases from V and 5 bases from J, with 9 bases in between. CDR3 length equals 11 residues. CDR1 is DFQATT, CDR2 SNEGSKA, per germline (reference sequence). CDR3 coding DNA: TGCAGTGCTCCCATGCGGGAGACCCAGTACTTC. This translates into CSAPMRETQYF.

The V and J genes are TRBV2 and TRBJ1-2; D is possibly TRBD1 (5 bases). Germline-derived CDR1 and CDR2 are SNHLY and FYNNEI. The CDR3 is 10 residues long. V dropped 10 bases and J dropped 5 bases, with 8 bases sitting between them. The CDR3 DNA sequence: TGTGCCATCCAGGGTTATGGCTACACCTTC. Its protein is CAIQGYGYTF.

The chain links TRBV9 to TRBJ2-1; 10 positions agree with TRBD2. V shed 1 base and J 5 bases; nucleotides not matched to a gene: 9. Germline-derived CDR1 and CDR2 are SGDLS and YYNGEE. The CDR3 loop spans 17 amino acids. CDR3 amino acids: CASSVPPSGGVNNEQFF. CDR3 DNA: TGTGCCAGCAGCGTACCCCCGAGCGGGGGGGTTAACAATGAGCAGTTCTTC. The variable domain in full, completed from reference TRBV9 and TRBJ2-1, reads DSGVTQTPKHLITATGQRVTLRCSPRSGDLSVYWYQQSLDQGLQFLIQYYNGEERAKGNILERFSAQQFPDLHSELNLSSLELGDSALYFCASSVPPSGGVNNEQFFGPGTRLTVL.

The gene calls are TRBV7-2 and TRBJ1-4; maybe TRBD1 (6 bases). V dropped 5 bases and J dropped 7 bases, with 14 bases sitting between them. The CDR3 extends over 14 amino acids. Germline lookup yields CDR1 SGHTA and CDR2 FQGNSA. The CDR3: CASSGDNGGEKLFF. In nucleotides, the CDR3 is TGTGCCAGCAGCGGGGACAACGGGGGTGAAAAACTGTTTTTT. Using reference TRBV7-2 and TRBJ1-4 for the parts outside the CDR3, the full variable domain is GAGVSQSPSNKVTEKGKDVELRCDPISGHTALYWYRQSLGQGLEFLIYFQGNSAPDKSGLPSDRFSAERTGGSVSTLTIQRTQQEDSAVYLCASSGDNGGEKLFFGSGTQLSVL.

The V call is TRBV6-5, the J call TRBJ2-7; D is ambiguous. Germline V gene sequence: CDR1 MNHEY, CDR2 SVGAGI. CDR3 length: 15 residues. Trimming stripped 2 bases from V and 0 bases from J, with 11 bases between. In DNA, the CDR3 is TGTGCCAGCAGTTACAAGAGGCAGTACTCCTACGAGCAGTACTTC. This translates into CASSYKRQYSYEQYF.

This rearrangement joins TRBV4-1 to TRBJ1-1; D remains unclear. The CDR3 consists of 15 residues. Trimming left V 4 bases short and J 4 bases short, with 16 bases between. Germline lookup yields CDR1 MGHRA and CDR2 YSYEKL. For the CDR3, the DNA is TGCGCCAGCAGCCCCGTGCCAGCGGGGTCCACTGAAGCTTTCTTT. It specifies CASSPVPAGSTEAFF.

The gene calls are TRBV6-5 and TRBJ2-3; D possibly corresponds to TRBD2 (6 bases). This CDR3 is 15 amino acids long. CDR1 and CDR2 from the germline V gene are MNHEY and SVGAGI. V lost 2 bases to trimming and J lost 3 bases, with 12 bases between them. CDR3 amino acids: CASSYITGRTDTQYF. The CDR3 region has the DNA TGTGCCAGCAGTTACATAACGGGGAGGACAGATACGCAGTATTTT.

V and J are TRBV4-1 and TRBJ1-1; 8 bases are a match to TRBD1. The CDR3 loop spans 15 amino acids. J gave up 5 bases and V 1 base, and 6 bases lay outside the gene matches. The germline gives CDR1 MGHRA, CDR2 YSYEKL. The CDR3, as DNA: TGCGCCAGCAGCCAAGTTCAGGGGGCTGGAACTGAAGCTTTCTTT. Translated: CASSQVQGAGTEAFF.

This sequence joins TRBV9 and TRBJ2-2; the match to TRBD2 covers 12 bases. CDR1 and CDR2 (germline): SGDLS, YYNGEE. The V segment lost 6 bases and the J segment 7 bases; nucleotides outside the gene matches: 7. There are 15 residues in the CDR3. CDR3 nucleotides: TGTGCCAGCAACAAAGGGACTAGCGGGCTCGGGGAGCTGTTTTTT. It translates to CASNKGTSGLGELFF.